This T cell receptor beta chain appears in the sequencing data of a study of blood T cell repertoires in COVID-19. Study information: Researchers got acute and convalescent COVID-19 samples from the United States, Italy and Spain. Nucleic acid was either cDNA or gDNA, and it came from T cells, B-cell-depleted T cells, or PBMCs.

Germline CDR1 is SNHLY and CDR2 is FYNNEI. The CDR3 sequence is 13 residues long. V was cut by 8 bases and J by 4 bases, with 14 bases left in between. Original processing notes: Estimation of nucleated cell counts relied on the amplification of reference gene primers. Using immunoSEQ multiplex PCR, the repertoire was profiled, and TCRdb retains in-frame clones only, with some absent. V and J calls and clone size are those listed in that table; D and trimming were worked out from the DNA. The data hold 150,000 to 200,000 clones, with more than 75% observed a single time. The sample was peripheral blood. This TCR was sampled from an older woman with COVID-19, enrolled during active disease. The chain links TRBV2 to TRBJ2-5; D not certain. The DNA for the CDR3 is TGTGCCAGCTGCCAGGTCAGGCGAGAGACCCAGTACTTC. Protein product: CASCQVRRETQYF. Filled out from reference TRBV2 and TRBJ2-5, the complete variable domain reads EPEVTQTPSHQVTQMGQEVILRCVPISNHLYFYWYRQILGQKVEFLVSFYNNEISEKSEIFDDQFSVERPDGSNFTLKIRSTKLEDSAMYFCASCQVRRETQYFGPGTRLLVL.